The 20 T cell receptor beta chains in this list originate from one sample, sequenced in a study of control samples from healthy donors and cancer patients (dated by TCRdb to the early 2020s). The library relied on the immunoSEQ multiplex PCR assay. TCRdb obtained this table from immuneACCESS and retained in-frame rearrangements with V and J assigned. These tables miss some clones; where compared with another copy, unresolved V genes account for less than half of the shortfall, and the remainder is unexplained. The sample table contains 120,000 to 150,000 clones; only one count was recorded for approximately 93% of them. The ten largest clonotypes hold less than 6% of the sample. The sequenced sample was blood. The origin of the receptors is a man aged 18-30 years in good health.

The rearrangement joins TRBV10-3 to TRBJ1-2; D not resolved. V was cut by 2 bases and J by 4 bases, with 17 bases left in between. Germline V gene lookup returns CDR1 ENHRY and CDR2 SYGVKD. This CDR3 region has 16 residues. The CDR3 DNA follows: TGTGCCATCAGTGAGGCCACAATCCGGCTAGTCTATGGCTACACCTTC. Its translation is CAISEATIRLVYGYTF.

The chain joins TRBV9 to TRBJ2-1, with 7 bases that match TRBD2. Germline CDR1 and CDR2: SGDLS and YYNGEE. CDR3 size: 15 residues. V dropped 4 bases and J dropped 2; count of bases not matched to a gene: 6. The chain's CDR3 is CASSYTGLAYNEQFF. The CDR3 bases are TGTGCCAGCAGCTACACTGGACTAGCCTACAATGAGCAGTTCTTC.

CDR3 sequence (DNA): TGTGCCAGCCGTCAACGAGGGCTAGCGGGGTTACGGAGGATCCCCGGGGAGCTGTTTTTT. It yields the protein CASRQRGLAGLRRIPGELFF. The chain employs TRBV27 and TRBJ2-2, with 9 bases aligning to TRBD2. In germline, CDR1 is MNHEY, CDR2 SMNVEV (reference sequence). The CDR3 is 20 amino acids. Trimming removed 8 bases from V and 6 bases from J; junction bases left unmatched: 25.

The CDR3 region has the DNA TGCAGTGCTCAATCAGGACCTGAGCAGTACTTC. Translation: CSAQSGPEQYF. The J gene is TRBJ2-7, the V gene TRBV20-1; no firm D call. CDR3 size: 11 residues. The ends were cut back, 5 bases at V and 7 bases at J, with 12 bases in the middle. Per germline, CDR1 DFQATT and CDR2 SNEGSKA (reference sequence).

The chain couples TRBV30 to TRBJ1-1; the D is unclear. This CDR3 has 11 amino acids. V was clipped by 3 bases and J by 9 bases, with 11 bases between them. Germline CDR1 and CDR2: GTSNPN and SVGIG (reference sequence). This chain's CDR3 is CAWRQDRQAFF. Written as DNA, the CDR3 is TGTGCCTGGAGGCAGGATCGTCAAGCTTTCTTT.

This chain connects TRBV27 to TRBJ2-3; D not certain. Between the trimmed V and J ends, which lost 5 bases and 6 bases, there was a span of 6 bases. The CDR3 has 11 amino acids. Germline lookup yields CDR1 MNHEY and CDR2 SMNVEV (reference sequence). The CDR3: CASSARDTQYF. CDR3 bases: TGTGCCAGCAGTGCCAGGGATACGCAGTATTTT.

This chain links TRBV3-1 (or the pseudogene TRBV3-2) with TRBJ1-2, with 7 bases fitting TRBD1. The germline V gene encodes CDR1 LGHDT and CDR2 YNNKEL (reference sequence). The CDR3 extends over 15 amino acids. V shed 3 bases and J 5 bases; nucleotides not matched to a gene: 9. CDR3: CASSQATRTGYGYTF. In nucleotides, the CDR3 is TGTGCCAGCAGCCAGGCCACTCGGACAGGTTATGGCTACACCTTC.

This rearrangement joins TRBV7-2 to TRBJ2-3; D unresolved. This CDR3 comprises 14 residues. V was trimmed by 1 base and J by 3 bases, leaving 8 bases between them. The germline gives CDR1 SGHTA, CDR2 FQGNSA. Here the CDR3 reads CASSLGVRTDTQYF. In DNA, the CDR3 is TGTGCCAGCAGCTTAGGGGTGAGGACAGATACGCAGTATTTT.

The V gene is TRBV6-5, the J gene TRBJ1-3, with D maybe TRBD1 (6 bases). Trimming pared 6 bases from V and 0 bases from J, leaving 9 bases between. From germline, CDR1 is MNHEY and CDR2 SVGAGI. The CDR3 is made up of 14 amino acids. CDR3 residues: CASRRGLSGNTIYF. DNA of the CDR3: TGTGCCAGCAGGCGGGGGCTCTCTGGAAACACCATATATTTT.

This chain joins TRBV4-2 and TRBJ1-1, with D perhaps TRBD1 (5 bases). The ends were cut back, 3 bases at V and 3 bases at J, with 11 bases in the middle. CDR1 is LGHNA and CDR2 is YNFKEQ in the germline V gene. The CDR3 contains 14 residues. The CDR3 is CASSQGPGDTEAFF. The CDR3 coding sequence is TGTGCCAGCAGCCAGGGACCCGGGGACACTGAAGCTTTCTTT.

J is TRBJ2-2 and V is TRBV4-3; TRBD2 is a possible D gene (5 bases). The CDR3 covers 15 residues. V was trimmed by 2 bases and J by 0 bases, leaving 7 bases between them. Germline V lookup: CDR1 LGHNA, CDR2 YSLEER. The CDR3 protein is CASSQRTSNTGELFF. The CDR3 nucleotides are TGCGCCAGCAGCCAACGGACTTCGAACACCGGGGAGCTGTTTTTT.

The chain joins TRBV6-1 to TRBJ1-2, with D possibly being TRBD1 (5 bases). This CDR3 spans 17 amino acids. V gave up 5 bases and J gave up 8 bases, with 27 bases separating them. Germline values: CDR1 MNHNS, CDR2 SASEGT. The CDR3 coding sequence is TGTGCCAGCAGTAAAGTTGACAGAGTGCCCACGGGTAGAGGCTACACCTTC. This gives the protein CASSKVDRVPTGRGYTF.

This chain joins TRBV15 and TRBJ1-1; the match to TRBD1 covers 7 bases. Losses at the gene ends were 0 bases for V and 7 bases for J; bases not matched to a gene: 5. The CDR3 is 14 amino acids. The germline V gene encodes CDR1 LNHNV and CDR2 YYDKDF (reference sequence). CDR3 nucleotides: TGTGCCACCAGCAGAGATTTTGGGACAGATGAAGCTTTCTTT. Protein sequence: CATSRDFGTDEAFF.

The chain links TRBV16 to TRBJ2-1, with D possibly matching TRBD2 (6 bases). The CDR3 covers 14 residues. The germline V and J ends were trimmed by 3 bases and 1 base, with 7 bases remaining between them. From germline, CDR1 is KGHSY and CDR2 FQNENV. The CDR3: CASSQGGSYNEQFF. The CDR3 DNA follows: TGTGCCAGCAGCCAGGGGGGATCCTACAATGAGCAGTTCTTC.

V and J are TRBV7-2 and TRBJ2-2; 10 bases line up with TRBD2. The germline V gene has CDR1 SGHTA and CDR2 FQGNSA. The CDR3 length is 19 residues. J was trimmed by 1 base and V by 4 bases; bases with no gene match: 12. The CDR3 DNA follows: TGTGCCAGCAGCTCCCTCCCTTGGGTAGCGGGGGGGAACACCGGGGAGCTGTTTTTT. Amino acids: CASSSLPWVAGGNTGELFF.

The V gene is TRBV7-2, the J gene TRBJ1-1; no definite D call. CDR3 length equals 14 residues. With 7 bases removed from V and 2 bases from J, the gap between germline ends came to 14 bases. The germline gives CDR1 SGHTA, CDR2 FQGNSA. In DNA form, the CDR3 reads TGTGCCAGCAACTCGATCCGGGGAAACACTGAAGCTTTCTTT. Amino acid sequence: CASNSIRGNTEAFF.

This sequence joins TRBV2 and TRBJ1-6; D unclear. This CDR3 spans 13 amino acids. The germline V gene encodes CDR1 SNHLY and CDR2 FYNNEI. Trimming removed 8 bases at V and 13 bases at J, with 18 bases between. This CDR3 is CASSIGSYFPLHF. DNA of the CDR3: TGTGCCAGCTCCATCGGGAGCTACTTCCCCCTCCACTTT.

The chain has TRBV11-2 and TRBJ2-1, with D hard to call. Germline CDR1 reads SGHAT; CDR2 reads FQNNGV. This CDR3 comprises 12 residues. V shed 2 bases and J shed 8 bases, with 7 bases lying between them. CDR3 nucleotides: TGTGCCAGCAGCTTAAGCCTCTATGAGCAGTTCTTC. This sequence encodes CASSLSLYEQFF. The whole variable domain, filled in from reference TRBV11-2 and TRBJ2-1, reads EAGVAQSPRYKIIEKRQSVAFWCNPISGHATLYWYQQILGQGPKLLIQFQNNGVVDDSQLPKDRFSAERLKGVDSTLKIQPAKLEDSAVYLCASSLSLYEQFFGPGTRLTVL.

With respect to this clone: This sample includes further DNA sequences coding for the same CDR3. The genes are TRBV7-9 and TRBJ1-5; the D is unclear. CDR1 is SEHNR and CDR2 is FQNEAQ in the germline V gene (reference sequence). Trimming shortened V by 3 bases and J by 6 bases, and 6 bases separated the two germline ends. The CDR3 is 12 amino acids. CDR3 DNA: TGTGCCAGCAGCTTGGACCGTCAGCCCCAGCATTTT. Translation: CASSLDRQPQHF.

The rearrangement links TRBV3-1 (or the pseudogene TRBV3-2) to TRBJ2-7; TRBD2 is a possible D gene (5 bases). The V gene lost 4 bases and the J gene lost 3 bases, with 7 bases spanning the gap. Germline V CDR1 and CDR2: LGHDT, YNNKEL (reference sequence). This CDR3 is built from 12 residues. The CDR3 loop is CASSLDYYEQYF. The DNA for the CDR3 is TGTGCCAGCAGCCTAGACTACTACGAGCAGTACTTC.